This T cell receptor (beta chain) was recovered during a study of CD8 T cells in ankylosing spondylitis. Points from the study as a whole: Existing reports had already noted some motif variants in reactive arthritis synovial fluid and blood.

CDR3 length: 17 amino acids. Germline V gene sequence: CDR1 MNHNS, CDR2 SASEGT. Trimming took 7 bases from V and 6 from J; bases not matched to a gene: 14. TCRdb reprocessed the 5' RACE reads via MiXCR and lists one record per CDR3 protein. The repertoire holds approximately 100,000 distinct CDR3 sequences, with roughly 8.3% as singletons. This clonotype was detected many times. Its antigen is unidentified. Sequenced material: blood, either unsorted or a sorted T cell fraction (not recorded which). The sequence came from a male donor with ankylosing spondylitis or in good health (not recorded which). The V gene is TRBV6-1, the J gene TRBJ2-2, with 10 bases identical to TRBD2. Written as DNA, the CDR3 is TGTGCCAGCACCCTAGCGGGAGTAGGGGGAGCCGCCGGGGAGCTGTTTTTT. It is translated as CASTLAGVGGAAGELFF.